This T cell receptor beta chain was captured in a study of blood T cells in healthy people across ages (dated by TCRdb to 2015 to 2017). With respect to the entire study: Template switching captured roughly one uniquely barcoded TCR beta cDNA molecule per two T cells in model experiments. To track age-related changes in TCR beta repertoire diversity, the study relied on deep sequencing normalized with unique cDNA molecular identifiers. The donors were split into four age groups: young (average around 15 years), middle-aged (more than 35), aged (roughly 65) and long-lived (approximately 80). To avoid experimental bias, donors of different ages were randomly spread across the sequencing lanes. The study analyzed two additional independent replicas of 1 million unique cDNA reads from the same blood draw for two donors, one aged 18 to 29 and one aged 80 or older.

Library preparation was by 5' RACE. The sequencing machine was an Illumina HiSeq 2500. A second roughly 6 to 12 cycle PCR used a sample-barcoded 5' primer and a J-beta primer mix. Each TCR beta cDNA molecule received a unique molecular identifier from a template-switch 5' adaptor carrying 12 random nucleotides. At least 3 million CDR3-containing paired-end reads were obtained from each sample. First-strand cDNA was synthesized from all RNA with the Mint cDNA synthesis kit, primed by a TRBC-specific oligonucleotide. Following uracil-DNA glycosylase treatment, all cDNA underwent a first 18-cycle PCR with the universal primers M1SS and BC2_uni_R. The study's own analysis went as follows. Normalization of each sample was performed by random selection of 1 million high-quality reads, each carrying a distinct molecular identifier. Instead of being binned into consensus sequences, reads with shared molecular identifiers were discarded. MiTCR, run with a Q25 quality threshold and the strictest error-elimination algorithm, handled CDR3 identification, clonotype clustering and error correction. A nonparametric unseen species model with Euler transformation was used to estimate a lower bound on total TCR beta diversity. In TCRdb, the public reads were trimmed at Q25 with fastp and aligned with MiXCR, with productive beta chains retained. Every distinct CDR3 protein forms one entry, paired with its most common genes and DNA. The V and J calls here are based on TCRdb, not the publication. The sample table shows roughly 1.6 million distinct CDR3 sequences, and about 35% are seen once. Over 9% of the sample is in the top ten clones.

Systemically healthy Caucasian individuals from Russia, some 40 in total and aged roughly 6 to 100 years, were included as donors. Approximately 9.7 milliliters of peripheral blood were drawn from each donor into EDTA-treated Vacutainer tubes. Ficoll-Paque density-gradient centrifugation was used to isolate PBMCs, with at least 7 million obtained per sample. Trizol reagent was used to extract total RNA from PBMCs, with at least 6 micrograms per sample. For every donor, flow cytometry on a PBMC aliquot measured the percentage of naive CD45RAhigh/CD27high T cells. To note about this clonotype: This receptor's antigen is unknown. No much larger clone is present one base from it, and per-base qualities are unavailable.

Trimming takes 0 bases from V and 5 bases from J, and the germline ends sit 21 bases apart. The CDR3 has 18 amino acids, counting the end cysteine and phenylalanine. The CDR3 DNA has 54 bases and is translated from base 1. CDR1 and CDR2, looked up from the germline V gene, are MNHEY and SVGEGT. Study-wide findings and limitations: A strong correlation was found between observed TCR beta diversity and the percentage of naive T cells measured by flow cytometry. Because donor CMV infection status was unknown, age-related changes in expanded clonotypes were potentially confounded. As age increased, observed TCR beta diversity per million T cells dropped in a roughly linear way, and a significant reduction was already evident by age 40. Conclusive comparison of naive and antigen-experienced compartments was prevented by the profiling of bulk unsorted PBMCs. Compared with the aged group, the long-lived group had more naive CD4+ T cells, fewer expanded clones and increased TCR diversity, a pattern suggesting age selection. Estimates of total diversity based on one million sequenced T cells were considered lower bounds and underestimates.

Recombination linked TRBV6-2 or TRBV6-3 to TRBJ2-3; the D region may be TRBD1 or TRBD2, each matching 5 bases equally. The material sequenced was blood. The TCR sequence derives from a woman in her 30s in good health. CDR3 loop: CASSYSPGPAFIIDTQYF. Read as DNA, the sequence is TGTGCCAGCAGTTACTCGCCGGGACCCGCCTTTATAATAGATACGCAGTATTTT.